Presented here are 31 T cell receptor beta chains from one specimen sequenced in a study of shared clonotypes between healthy human individuals. Only in-frame clones appear in the TCRdb table, and some are missing; sequencing was by immunoSEQ multiplex PCR. Seen here are about 1.1 million clones, about 80% observed once, and the top ten hold roughly 0.65%. Sequencing was performed on memory CD4+ T cells from PBMCs. This sample's subset: CD45RA-negative fraction. These receptors were collected from a man between 18 and 35 years old in good health. Some clones in this sample may be carry-over from other donors' samples.

The V and J genes are TRBV18 and TRBJ2-7; D perhaps matches TRBD2 (5 bases). Germline CDR1 is KGHSH and CDR2 is LQKENI. The CDR3 loop spans 13 amino acids. V was shortened by 6 bases and J by 0 bases, with 9 bases between the two germline ends. CDR3 coding DNA: TGTGCCAGCTCCCCGCGGGCCTCCTACGAGCAGTACTTC. Protein: CASSPRASYEQYF.

The chain recombines TRBV27 with TRBJ1-2; D unclear. Per germline, CDR1 MNHEY and CDR2 SMNVEV (reference sequence). The V and J ends lost 2 bases and 4 bases respectively, with 14 bases between them. The CDR3 runs to 15 residues. The CDR3 DNA reads as TGTGCCAGCAGTTTAGAACCCGGGCGGGCCTATGGCTACACCTTC. The encoded protein is CASSLEPGRAYGYTF.

The V gene is TRBV9, the J gene TRBJ1-2; a possible D gene is TRBD1 (5 bases). Trimming cost V 6 bases and J 6 bases, with 18 bases left between them. Per germline, CDR1 SGDLS and CDR2 YYNGEE. The CDR3 is 14 amino acids. CDR3 residues: CASNGLRGFDGYTF. CDR3 bases: TGTGCCAGCAACGGCCTCCGGGGGTTTGATGGCTACACCTTC. The whole variable domain, remainder taken from reference TRBV9 and TRBJ1-2, is DSGVTQTPKHLITATGQRVTLRCSPRSGDLSVYWYQQSLDQGLQFLIQYYNGEERAKGNILERFSAQQFPDLHSELNLSSLELGDSALYFCASNGLRGFDGYTFGSGTRLTVV.

The V call is TRBV5-8, the J call TRBJ1-2; TRBD1 matches at 12 bases. There are 16 residues in the CDR3. Germline assignment: CDR1 SGHTS and CDR2 YDEGEE. Losses at the gene ends were 6 bases for V and 6 bases for J; bases not matched to a gene: 12. The CDR3 coding sequence is TGTGCCAGCACCAAGCTCAGGGACAGGGGGCTTCATGGCTACACCTTC. This sequence encodes CASTKLRDRGLHGYTF.

The rearrangement links TRBV2 to TRBJ2-4; D perhaps matches TRBD2 (5 bases). The V and J ends lost 4 bases and 2 bases respectively, with 15 bases between them. The germline gives CDR1 SNHLY, CDR2 FYNNEI. This CDR3 comprises 16 residues. CDR3 loop: CASSVDSLGSKNIQYF. For the CDR3, the DNA is TGTGCCAGCAGTGTGGACTCCCTGGGTTCCAAAAACATTCAGTACTTC.

About this clone itself: A far larger clone is only one base removed, so a read error is likely. CDR3 protein: CASSQQGMNTEAFF. The CDR3 bases are TGTGCCAGCAGCCAACAGGGGATGAACACTGAAGCTTTCTTT. V and J are TRBV7-9 and TRBJ1-1, with 7 bases matching TRBD1. The CDR3 totals 14 residues. The germline gives CDR1 SEHNR, CDR2 FQNEAQ (reference sequence). Unmatched junction bases numbered 3, after V lost 5 bases and J lost 0 bases. Full variable domain (remainder filled in from reference TRBV7-9 and TRBJ1-1): DTGVSQNPRHKITKRGQNVTFRCDPISEHNRLYWYRQTLGQGPEFLTYFQNEAQLEKSRLLSDRFSAERPKGSFSTLEIQRTEQGDSAMYLCASSQQGMNTEAFFGQGTRLTVV.

The rearrangement links TRBV7-2 to TRBJ1-1; D possibly corresponds to TRBD1 (5 bases). Between the trimmed V and J ends, which lost 4 bases and 5 bases, there was a span of 17 bases. The CDR3 sequence is 15 residues long. Germline V gives CDR1 SGHTA, CDR2 FQGNSA. The CDR3 spells CASSSQGIRGTEAFF. CDR3 nucleotides: TGTGCCAGCAGCTCTCAAGGGATTCGGGGGACTGAAGCTTTCTTT.

The rearrangement joins TRBV7-2 to TRBJ1-4; D possibly corresponds to TRBD1 (5 bases). CDR3 length: 15 amino acids. Germline V CDR1 and CDR2: SGHTA, FQGNSA. V shed 1 base and J shed 5 bases, with 11 bases lying between them. This CDR3 is CASSLVAGPNEKLFF. The CDR3 coding sequence is TGTGCCAGCAGCTTAGTGGCAGGGCCGAATGAAAAACTGTTTTTT.

The V call is TRBV14, the J call TRBJ2-7; 13 positions agree with TRBD2. Looked up from germline, CDR1 is SGHDN and CDR2 is FVKESK. This CDR3 has 19 residues. After removal of 0 bases from V and 0 bases from J, the junction contained 8 bases not matched to a gene. The CDR3 DNA sequence: TGTGCCAGCAGCCAAGATAGTGTTTGGACTAGCGGGAGCTCCTACGAGCAGTACTTC. Translated: CASSQDSVWTSGSSYEQYF.

This clone came up a few times. The V call is TRBV6-5, the J call TRBJ1-5; the D gene is possibly TRBD1 (5 bases). The CDR3 is 13 residues long. Germline CDR1 MNHEY, CDR2 SVGAGI. V lost 4 bases, J lost 4 bases, and 8 bases lay in between. The CDR3 DNA reads as TGTGCCAGCAGTTGGGGGTGGAATCAGCCCCAGCATTTT. It is translated as CASSWGWNQPQHF.

Comment on this clone: Other DNA sequences in this specimen translate into the identical CDR3. The chain is built from TRBV10-3 and TRBJ2-6; no clear D gene. The CDR3 is 15 residues long. Germline CDR1 and CDR2: ENHRY and SYGVKD. V was cut by 4 bases and J by 0 bases, with 7 bases left in between. The CDR3 region is CAISGTVSGANVLTF. The DNA of the CDR3 is TGTGCCATCAGTGGGACGGTCTCTGGGGCCAACGTCCTGACTTTC.

About this clone itself: Other DNA sequences of this sample code for an identical CDR3. The V gene is TRBV5-1, the J gene TRBJ2-3, with D unclear. The V and J ends lost 4 bases and 2 bases respectively, with 11 bases between them. Germline CDR1 reads SGHRS; CDR2 reads YFSETQ. There are 14 residues in the CDR3. This chain's CDR3 is CASSRRESTDTQYF. Written as DNA, the CDR3 is TGCGCCAGCAGCCGTAGGGAATCCACAGATACGCAGTATTTT.

The CDR3 loop is CASSPWTSGSDTQYF. Written as DNA, the CDR3 is TGTGCCAGCAGCCCTTGGACTAGCGGGAGTGATACGCAGTATTTT. The genes are TRBV7-2 and TRBJ2-3, with 13 bases lining up with TRBD2. The length of the CDR3 is 15 residues. Looked up from germline, CDR1 is SGHTA and CDR2 is FQGNSA. After removal of 5 bases from V and 6 bases from J, the junction contained 5 bases not matched to a gene.

The chain joins TRBV29-1 to TRBJ2-1; 10 nucleotides match TRBD2. V was clipped by 6 bases and J by 2 bases; unmatched bases: 10. This CDR3 region has 16 residues. The germline V gene has CDR1 SQVTM and CDR2 ANQGSEA. CDR3 region: CSVAPQLAGPYNEQFF. The CDR3 region has the DNA TGCAGCGTGGCCCCCCAACTAGCGGGACCCTACAATGAGCAGTTCTTC.

The genes are TRBV6-5 and TRBJ2-1; no definite D call. The ends were cut back, 2 bases at V and 0 bases at J, with 11 bases in the middle. The germline V gene encodes CDR1 MNHEY and CDR2 SVGAGI. This CDR3 has 16 amino acids. The CDR3 loop reads CASSYGSESSYNEQFF. The CDR3 DNA is TGTGCCAGCAGTTACGGGTCGGAGAGCTCCTACAATGAGCAGTTCTTC.

CDR3 sequence (DNA): TGTGCCAGCAGGAGCGTACTAAGCACAGATACGCAGTATTTT. It codes for CASRSVLSTDTQYF. The chain employs TRBV5-4 and TRBJ2-3, with D hard to call. The CDR3 is made up of 14 amino acids. Germline V gene sequence: CDR1 SGHNT, CDR2 YYREEE (reference sequence). V was trimmed by 5 bases and J by 0 bases, leaving 10 bases between them.

The chain carries TRBV6-5 and TRBJ2-7; TRBD1 matches 8 bases. CDR3 length equals 14 residues. Germline assignment: CDR1 MNHEY and CDR2 SVGAGI. V trimming: 7 bases; J trimming: 6 bases; junction bases outside the gene matches: 11. The CDR3 sequence is CASMPPGQEPEQYF. The CDR3 region has the DNA TGTGCCAGCATGCCTCCGGGACAGGAACCCGAGCAGTACTTC.

V and J are TRBV7-2 and TRBJ2-7, with TRBD1 matching over 7 bases. The V gene end was trimmed by 5 bases and the J gene end by 3 bases; junction bases not matched to a gene: 10. The germline V gene has CDR1 SGHTA and CDR2 FQGNSA. The CDR3 length is 15 residues. CDR3 DNA: TGTGCCAGCAGCCTCAACAGGGGCGCCTTCTACGAGCAGTACTTC. Protein: CASSLNRGAFYEQYF.

The CDR3 coding sequence is TGTGCCAGCAGTTTACCGGGACTACCTAAAACCGGGGAGCTGTTTTTT. Translation: CASSLPGLPKTGELFF. The chain has TRBV28 and TRBJ2-2, with TRBD2 matching 7 bases. The germline V gene has CDR1 MDHEN and CDR2 SYDVKM. This CDR3 comprises 16 residues. J was trimmed by 5 bases and V by 2 bases; bases with no gene match: 8.

With respect to this clone: A clone one base away is much larger, so this may be a read error. Other DNA sequences in the sample encode the same CDR3. Here the CDR3 reads CASSQEGTGALLTEAFF. The CDR3 DNA sequence: TGCGCCAGCAGCCAAGAGGGGACGGGGGCCCTTCTCACTGAAGCTTTCTTT. The chain is built from TRBV4-1 and TRBJ1-1, with D possibly matching TRBD1 (6 bases). Germline CDR1 MGHRA, CDR2 YSYEKL. V was trimmed by 0 bases and J by 4 bases, leaving 18 bases between them. The CDR3 runs to 17 residues.

On this clone: Other nucleotide sequences in the sample specify the same CDR3. This chain uses TRBV5-1 with TRBJ2-1; D gene unclear. CDR3 length: 12 amino acids. In germline, CDR1 is SGHRS, CDR2 YFSETQ. With 0 bases removed from V and 2 bases from J, the gap between germline ends came to 0 bases. The CDR3 DNA sequence: TGCGCCAGCAGCTTGGCCTACAATGAGCAGTTCTTC. Translation gives CASSLAYNEQFF.

The rearrangement joins TRBV5-6 to TRBJ1-2; 11 bases agree with TRBD1. In germline, CDR1 is SGHDT, CDR2 YYEEEE. J gave up 4 bases and V 6 bases, and 2 bases lay outside the gene matches. CDR3 length equals 13 residues. The CDR3 bases are TGTGCCAGCATGGGGACAGGGGGCTATGGCTACACCTTC. Its translation is CASMGTGGYGYTF.

V gene TRBV7-6 combines with J gene TRBJ2-1; 11 nucleotides match TRBD2. The V segment lost 5 bases and the J segment 4 bases; nucleotides outside the gene matches: 4. CDR1 and CDR2 (germline): SGHVS, FNYEAQ. The CDR3 consists of 15 residues. CDR3 amino acids: CASSPTSGTYNEQFF. In DNA form, the CDR3 reads TGTGCCAGCAGCCCGACTAGCGGGACTTACAATGAGCAGTTCTTC.

V and J are TRBV5-1 and TRBJ2-3; perhaps TRBD1 as D (5 bases). Trimming left V 5 bases short and J 2 bases short, with 9 bases between. Germline V gives CDR1 SGHRS, CDR2 YFSETQ. There are 13 residues in the CDR3. The CDR3 sequence: CASRPRATDTQYF. CDR3 bases: TGCGCCAGCAGACCCAGGGCCACAGATACGCAGTATTTT. Variable domain in full (rest from reference TRBV5-1 and TRBJ2-3): KAGVTQTPRYLIKTRGQQVTLSCSPISGHRSVSWYQQTPGQGLQFLFEYFSETQRNKGNFPGRFSGRQFSNSRSEMNVSTLELGDSALYLCASRPRATDTQYFGPGTRLTVL.

The rearrangement links TRBV29-1 to TRBJ2-7; 7 nucleotides match TRBD1. This CDR3 region has 13 residues. Trimming took 7 bases from V and 1 from J; bases not matched to a gene: 7. Germline-derived CDR1 and CDR2 are SQVTM and ANQGSEA. In DNA, the CDR3 is TGCAGCGGGAGGACAGGTTCTTCCTACGAGCAGTACTTC. This gives the protein CSGRTGSSYEQYF.

The chain combines TRBV7-2 with TRBJ2-1, with 12 bases matching TRBD2. CDR1 is SGHTA and CDR2 is FQGNSA in the germline V gene. This CDR3 is 19 amino acids long. The V and J ends lost 7 bases and 0 bases, in that order; junction bases with no gene match: 13. CDR3: CASTFFPTSGGYSYNEQFF. In nucleotides, the CDR3 is TGTGCCAGCACATTTTTCCCGACTAGCGGGGGATACTCCTACAATGAGCAGTTCTTC.

V is TRBV2 and J is TRBJ1-1, with D maybe TRBD1 (5 bases). This CDR3 contains 16 residues. V dropped 5 bases and J dropped 0 bases, with 16 bases sitting between them. Germline loops: CDR1 SNHLY, CDR2 FYNNEI. The CDR3 DNA reads as TGTGCCAGCAGTTCGGACATGGGGGGTATGAACACTGAAGCTTTCTTT. It translates to CASSSDMGGMNTEAFF.

A note on this clone: The same CDR3 can be traced to other DNA sequences in this sample. Here the CDR3 DNA reads TGTGCCAGCAGCCTGGACGGGCCCGAGCAGTACTTC. It specifies CASSLDGPEQYF. The V and J genes are TRBV2 and TRBJ2-7; D uncertain. V was pared by 6 bases and J by 6 bases, with 12 bases between. The CDR3 consists of 12 residues. Looked up from germline, CDR1 is SNHLY and CDR2 is FYNNEI.

V and J are TRBV5-4 and TRBJ1-2; D unresolved. The CDR3 spans 14 residues. The germline CDR1 and CDR2 sequences are SGHNT and YYREEE (reference sequence). Trimming pared 0 bases from V and 1 base from J, leaving 7 bases between. CDR3 residues: CASSLVSYNYGYTF. The DNA for the CDR3 is TGTGCCAGCAGCTTGGTCTCGTATAACTATGGCTACACCTTC.

CDR3: CASSLEAGGPGELFF. In DNA form, the CDR3 reads TGCGCCAGCAGCTTGGAAGCGGGAGGGCCCGGGGAGCTGTTTTTT. This chain links TRBV5-1 with TRBJ2-2; 10 bases line up with TRBD2. Germline trimming cut 0 bases from V and 6 bases from J; bases unmatched to any gene: 2. Germline values: CDR1 SGHRS, CDR2 YFSETQ. This CDR3 has 15 residues.

The sample holds one count of this clone. This chain links TRBV4-1 with TRBJ1-2; D might be TRBD1 (6 bases). With 1 base removed from V and 3 bases from J, the gap between germline ends came to 12 bases. The CDR3 is 15 residues long. Germline values: CDR1 MGHRA, CDR2 YSYEKL. The CDR3 sequence is CASSQGEQGDYGYTF. CDR3 in DNA: TGCGCCAGCAGCCAAGGGGAACAGGGAGACTATGGCTACACCTTC.